By sample share, the clone carrying this T cell receptor (beta chain) is large. Its antigen remains unidentified. This sample was included in a study of liver allograft versus peripheral blood T cells. Study context: In transplanted livers, T cell receptor repertoires were compared with those found in the recipients' peripheral blood.

Study conclusions and caveats: Liver allograft repertoires of T cell receptors reportedly diverged from peripheral blood repertoires.

Unmatched junction bases numbered 7, after V lost 5 bases and J lost 1 base. CDR3 size: 15 residues. Per the germline V gene, CDR1 is SGHTA and CDR2 is FQGNSA. Each CDR3 protein is one row after TCRdb ran MiXCR on the reads. The sample yields around 880 distinct CDR3 sequences, roughly 15% seen once. This chain links TRBV7-2 with TRBJ2-7; 8 nucleotides align to TRBD2. This TCR came from a human patient who had a liver transplant. The T cells may partly be graft donor cells. CDR3 amino acids: CASSRSGRASYEQYF. The DNA of the CDR3 is TGTGCCAGCAGCCGCTCCGGGAGGGCTTCCTACGAGCAGTACTTC.